This T cell receptor beta chain emerged from a study of cytomegalovirus exposure and HLA in healthy donors. Study-level results: It emerged from a later analysis that several of the most significant clusters appeared to be linked to common viral pathogens. Accounts indicate the classifier identified cytomegalovirus status with strong specificity and sensitivity. An ancestry cluster, one associated with Asian ancestry, reportedly showed fewer N-insertions than the approximately 670-donor mean in a later analysis.

60 Vbeta and 13 Jbeta primers were used in PCR. Method: immunoSEQ multiplex PCR; TCRdb's copy keeps in-frame clones and lacks some. This sample has about 160,000 clones, with 78% found just once. Note on this clone: The antigen remains undetermined.

The sample consisted of PBMCs. This clonotype was obtained from a woman in her thirties or forties in good health and CMV-seronegative.

The CDR3 here is CASSSPLAGGQAGETQYF. CDR3 sequence (DNA): TGTGCCAGCAGTTCCCCACTAGCGGGGGGCCAAGCGGGGGAGACCCAGTACTTC. The V gene is TRBV27, the J gene TRBJ2-5; TRBD2 aligns across 12 bases. The CDR3 is 18 residues long. The germline V gene encodes CDR1 MNHEY and CDR2 SMNVEV (reference sequence). Losses at the gene ends were 4 bases for V and 5 bases for J; bases not matched to a gene: 14.